The clone carrying this T cell receptor (beta chain) was detected only a few times. Antigen specificity is unknown. Clones were read by immunoSEQ multiplex PCR, and TCRdb kept only the in-frame ones, dropping some. Among over a million clones listed, around 78% were seen once. Investigators divided CD4+ cells into CD45RA+ naive and CD45RA-negative memory subsets. This entry belongs to a study of shared clonotypes between healthy human individuals. Study conclusions and caveats: Generally, naive subsets came out with larger estimated richness than memory subsets. Between a handful of donors, naive CD4 clonotypes were shared at a level of about 5%.

Germline CDR1 and CDR2: SNHLY and FYNNEI. The CDR3 length is 13 residues. The V gene lost 0 bases and the J gene lost 7 bases, with 9 bases spanning the gap. This receptor was identified in a man younger than 35 in good health. Some clones in this sample may be carry-over from other donors' samples. The chain combines TRBV2 with TRBJ2-5; D possibly matches TRBD1 or TRBD2 (5 bases each). The sample was memory CD4+ T cells from PBMCs. Subset specified: CD45RA-negative fraction. As DNA, the CDR3 is TGTGCCAGCAGTGAAGCGCAGGGAGTGACCCAGTACTTC. Translated, it gives CASSEAQGVTQYF.